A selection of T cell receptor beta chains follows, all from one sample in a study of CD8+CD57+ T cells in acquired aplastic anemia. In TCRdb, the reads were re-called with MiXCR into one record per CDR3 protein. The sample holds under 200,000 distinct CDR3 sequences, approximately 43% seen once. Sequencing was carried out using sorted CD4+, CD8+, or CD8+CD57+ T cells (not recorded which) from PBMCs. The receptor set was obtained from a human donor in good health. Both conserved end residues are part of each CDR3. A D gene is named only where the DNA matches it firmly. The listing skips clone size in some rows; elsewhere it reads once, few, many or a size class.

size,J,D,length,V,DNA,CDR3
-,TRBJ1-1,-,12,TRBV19,TGTGCCAGTAGTATTGGGCCGACTGAAGCTTTCTTT,CASSIGPTEAFF
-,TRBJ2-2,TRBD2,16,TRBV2,TGTGCCAGCAGTGAGACTAGCGGGCCTAACACCGGGGAGCTGTTTTTT,CASSETSGPNTGELFF
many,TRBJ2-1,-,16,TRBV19,TGTGCCAGTAAGGATATTGGGGGACACCGCTTCTATGAGCAGTTCTTC,CASKDIGGHRFYEQFF
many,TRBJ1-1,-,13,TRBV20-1,TGCAGTGCTAGGCCCGTGAAGAACACTGAAGCTTTCTTT,CSARPVKNTEAFF
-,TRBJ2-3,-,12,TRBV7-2,TGTGCCAGCAGCCTACACACAGATACGCAGTATTTT,CASSLHTDTQYF
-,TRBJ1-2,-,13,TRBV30,TGTGCCTGGAAAGCGGCATCGGTTGCTGGCTACACCTTC,CAWKAASVAGYTF
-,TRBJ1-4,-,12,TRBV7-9,TGTGCCAGCAGCAGACTAGGGGAAAAACTGTTTTTT,CASSRLGEKLFF
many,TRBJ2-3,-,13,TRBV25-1,TGTGCCAGCAGTGAATCCCGCGGGCATACGCAGTATTTT,CASSESRGHTQYF
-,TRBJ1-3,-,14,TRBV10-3,TGTGCCATCAGTCCGAAAGAGGATGGAAACACCATATATTTT,CAISPKEDGNTIYF
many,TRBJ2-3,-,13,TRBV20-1,TGCAGTGCTAGACTAACTAGCACAGATACGCAGTATTTT,CSARLTSTDTQYF
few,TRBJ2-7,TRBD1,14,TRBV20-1,TGCAGTGCTAGGGGGGACAGGGAGACCTACGAGCAGTACTTC,CSARGDRETYEQYF
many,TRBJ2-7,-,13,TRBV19,TGTGCCAGTAGAAGGGACGGCTCCTACGAGCAGTACTTC,CASRRDGSYEQYF
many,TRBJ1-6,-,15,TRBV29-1,TGCAGCGTGACCCTTTCGGTAGACGTCAATTCACCCCTCCACTTT,CSVTLSVDVNSPLHF
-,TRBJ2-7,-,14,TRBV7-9,TGTGCCAGCAGCCCGAAAGTGGGGTCCTACGAGCAGTACTTC,CASSPKVGSYEQYF
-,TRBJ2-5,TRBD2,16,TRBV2,TGTGCCAGCAGTGATGCGCTAGCGGGATTATTAGAGACCCAGTACTTC,CASSDALAGLLETQYF
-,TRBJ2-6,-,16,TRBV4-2,TGTGCCAGCAGCCAAGATGGGGGGTATGGGGCCAACGTCCTGACTTTC,CASSQDGGYGANVLTF
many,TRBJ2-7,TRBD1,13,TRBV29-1,TGCAGCGTTAAGGGACAGGGAATCCACGAGCAGTACTTC,CSVKGQGIHEQYF
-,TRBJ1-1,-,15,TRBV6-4,TGTGCCAGCAGTGAACAGGCAGGGAGAAACACTGAAGCTTTCTTT,CASSEQAGRNTEAFF
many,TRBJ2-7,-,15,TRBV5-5,TGTGCCAGCAGCCAAAGCGGGTTGGGGACCTACGAGCAGTACTTC,CASSQSGLGTYEQYF
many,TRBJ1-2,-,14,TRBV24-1,TGTGCCACCAGTGATCGAGGGGGATCCTATGGCTACACCTTC,CATSDRGGSYGYTF
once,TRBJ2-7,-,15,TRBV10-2,TGCGCCAGCAGTGATGTAGAGGGTAGCTCCTACGAGCAGTACTTC,CASSDVEGSSYEQYF
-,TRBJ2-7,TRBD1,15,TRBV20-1,TGCAGTGCTAGAGACACCGACAGGGGGTCCTACGAGCAGTACTTC,CSARDTDRGSYEQYF
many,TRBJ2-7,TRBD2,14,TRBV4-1,TGCGCCAGCAGCCAAGAACTAGCGGCTACGGGGCAGTACTTC,CASSQELAATGQYF
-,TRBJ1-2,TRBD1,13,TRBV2,TGTGCCAGCAGGGAGACAGGGACTTATGGCTACACCTTC,CASRETGTYGYTF
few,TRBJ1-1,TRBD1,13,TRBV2,TGTGCCAGCAGTCAGGGGGAGAACACTGAAGCTTTCTTT,CASSQGENTEAFF
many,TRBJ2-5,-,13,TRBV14,TGTGCCAGCAGCCTCAGGCCCCGGGAGACCCAGTACTTC,CASSLRPRETQYF
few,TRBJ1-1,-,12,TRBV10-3,TGTGCCATCAGTGAATCGAGGGGTGAAGCTTTCTTT,CAISESRGEAFF
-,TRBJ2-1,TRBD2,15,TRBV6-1,TGTGCCAGCAGGGGCCTAGCGGGGGTTGGGAATGAGCAGTTCTTC,CASRGLAGVGNEQFF
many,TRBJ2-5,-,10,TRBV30,TGTGCCTGGCGGCAAGAGACCCAGTACTTC,CAWRQETQYF
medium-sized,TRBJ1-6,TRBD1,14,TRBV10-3,TGTGCCATCAAGTCGGGACAGGGAAATTCACCCCTCCACTTT,CAIKSGQGNSPLHF
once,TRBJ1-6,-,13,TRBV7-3,TGTGCCAGCAGAATTGCGGGGGATTCACCCCTCCACTTT,CASRIAGDSPLHF
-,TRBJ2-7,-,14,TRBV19,TGTGCCAGTAAAGTAGACCGGACGGGATCCGAGCAGTACTTC,CASKVDRTGSEQYF
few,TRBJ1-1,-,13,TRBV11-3,TGTGCCAGCAGCCCGGGGATGAACACTGAAGCTTTCTTT,CASSPGMNTEAFF
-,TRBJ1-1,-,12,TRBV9,TGTGCCAGCAGCCAGAGGGGTACTGAAGCTTTCTTT,CASSQRGTEAFF
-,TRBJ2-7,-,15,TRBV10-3,TGTGCCATCAGTGAGCCTGACTATCGACTTGGCGAGCAGTACTTC,CAISEPDYRLGEQYF
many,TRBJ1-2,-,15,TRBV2,TGTGCCAGCAGTGAAGTAGGGTCCTCCTCGGGGGGCTACACCTTC,CASSEVGSSSGGYTF
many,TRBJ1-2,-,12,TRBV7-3,TGTGCCAGCAGCCAGGGGAACTATGGCTACACCTTC,CASSQGNYGYTF
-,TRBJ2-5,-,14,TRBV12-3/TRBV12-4,TGCGCCAGCAGTTTAGTACAGGACCAAGAGACCCAGTACTTC,CASSLVQDQETQYF
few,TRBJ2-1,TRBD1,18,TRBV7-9,TGTGCCAGCAGCTGGGACAGCTTACAGACAATTTGGGGTAATGAGCAGTTCTTC,CASSWDSLQTIWGNEQFF
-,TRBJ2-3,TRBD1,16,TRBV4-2,TGTGCCAGCAGCCAAGAGACAGGGGGCATCGCAGATACGCAGTATTTT,CASSQETGGIADTQYF
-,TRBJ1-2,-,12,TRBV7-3,TGTGCCAGCAGCTTTAACGGTGATGGCTACACCTTC,CASSFNGDGYTF
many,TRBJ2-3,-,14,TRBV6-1,TGTGCCAGCAGTTCGACCAGTAGCACAGATACGCAGTATTTT,CASSSTSSTDTQYF
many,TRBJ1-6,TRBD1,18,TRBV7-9,TGTGCCAGCAGGTCATCCCGGGACAGCCTAGCCTTAGGTTCACCCCTCCACTTT,CASRSSRDSLALGSPLHF
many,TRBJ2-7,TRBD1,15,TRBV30,TGTGCCTGGAGCGGCGACAGGGGAGCGTCCTACGAGCAGTACTTC,CAWSGDRGASYEQYF
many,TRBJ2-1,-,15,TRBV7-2,TGTGCCAGCAGCTTTGGCCGGGTAACTTACAATGAGCAGTTCTTC,CASSFGRVTYNEQFF
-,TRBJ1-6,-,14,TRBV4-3,TGCGCCAGCAGCCAAGGGGGAAGGAATTCACCCCTCCACTTT,CASSQGGRNSPLHF
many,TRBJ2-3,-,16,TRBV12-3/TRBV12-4,TGTGCCAGCATCATAACATTAGGGGGAGGGACAGATACGCAGTATTTT,CASIITLGGGTDTQYF
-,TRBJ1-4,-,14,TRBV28,TGTGCCAGCAGTGGTTCCATATCTAGGGAAAAACTGTCTTTT,CASSGSISREKLSF
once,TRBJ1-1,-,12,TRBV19,TGTGCCAGTAGTTTTATGAACACTGAAGCTTTCTTT,CASSFMNTEAFF
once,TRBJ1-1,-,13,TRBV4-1,TGCGCCAGCAGCGCCACACCGAACACTGAAGCTTTCTTT,CASSATPNTEAFF